The following is a T cell receptor (beta chain) sequence with its context. This record comes from a study of blood T cell repertoires in COVID-19. This CDR3 comprises 16 residues. CDR1 is MNHNY and CDR2 is SVGAGI in the germline V gene (reference sequence). V was cut by 0 bases and J by 7 bases, with 16 bases left in between. How the authors handled the data: The authors estimated nucleated cell counts from reference gene primer amplification. Using immunoSEQ multiplex PCR, the repertoire was profiled, and TCRdb retains in-frame clones only, with some absent. V, J and clone size reflect that table, while D and trimming were determined from the DNA. The table includes 150,000 to 200,000 clones, 80% to 90% detected once.

The sequence was collected from a man in his 60s with acute or convalescent COVID-19. The sequenced sample consisted of peripheral blood. The chain links TRBV6-6 to TRBJ2-1; possible D gene TRBD2, 5 bases. CDR3 residues: CASSYSEAGAENEQFF. The CDR3, as DNA: TGTGCCAGCAGTTACTCGGAGGCCGGCGCCGAAAATGAGCAGTTCTTC.